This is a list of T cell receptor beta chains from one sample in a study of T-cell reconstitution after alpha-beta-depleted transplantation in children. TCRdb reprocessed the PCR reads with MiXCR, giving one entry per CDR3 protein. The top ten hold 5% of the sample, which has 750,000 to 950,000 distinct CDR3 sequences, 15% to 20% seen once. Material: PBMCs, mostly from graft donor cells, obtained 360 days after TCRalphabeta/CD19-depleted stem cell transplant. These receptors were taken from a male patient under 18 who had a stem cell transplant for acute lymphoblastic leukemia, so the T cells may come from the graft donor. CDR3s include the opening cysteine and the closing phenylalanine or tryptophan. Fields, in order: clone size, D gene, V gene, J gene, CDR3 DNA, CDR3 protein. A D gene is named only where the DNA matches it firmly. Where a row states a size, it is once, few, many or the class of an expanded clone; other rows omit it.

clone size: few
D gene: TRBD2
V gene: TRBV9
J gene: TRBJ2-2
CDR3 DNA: TGTGCCAGCAGCGTAAACGGTGCACGGGGGGACACCGGGGAGCTGTTTTTT
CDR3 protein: CASSVNGARGDTGELFF

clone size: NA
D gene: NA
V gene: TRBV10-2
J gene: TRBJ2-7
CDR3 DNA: TGCGCCAGCAGGGAGACTTTTTACTACGAGCAGTACTTC
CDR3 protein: CASRETFYYEQYF

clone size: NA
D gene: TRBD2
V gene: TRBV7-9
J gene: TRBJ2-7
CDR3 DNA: TGTGCCAGCAGATATAGCGGGAGTGGGGCCTACGAGCAGTACTTC
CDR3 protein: CASRYSGSGAYEQYF

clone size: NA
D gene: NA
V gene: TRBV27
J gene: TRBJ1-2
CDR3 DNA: TGTGCCAGCAGGAGAGAACAGGAACCTAACTATGGCTACACCTTC
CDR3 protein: CASRREQEPNYGYTF

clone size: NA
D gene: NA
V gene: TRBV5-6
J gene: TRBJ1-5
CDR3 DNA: TGTGCCAGCAGCATAGGGGGGGCCTTAAGCAATCAGCCCCAGCATTTT
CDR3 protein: CASSIGGALSNQPQHF

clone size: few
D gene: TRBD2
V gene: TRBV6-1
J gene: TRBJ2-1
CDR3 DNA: TGTGCCAGCAGTACATTAGCGGGAGCTGGTTACAATGAGCAGTTCTTC
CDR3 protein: CASSTLAGAGYNEQFF

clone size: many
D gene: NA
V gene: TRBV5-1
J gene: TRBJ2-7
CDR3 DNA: TGCGCCAGCAGCTATGGGACCTACGAGCAGTACTTC
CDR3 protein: CASSYGTYEQYF

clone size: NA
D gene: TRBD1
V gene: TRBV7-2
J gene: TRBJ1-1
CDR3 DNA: TGTGCCACCGAGACAGGGATCACTGAAGCTTTCTTT
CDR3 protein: CATETGITEAFF

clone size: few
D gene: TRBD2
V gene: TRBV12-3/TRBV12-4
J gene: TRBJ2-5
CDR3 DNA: TGTGCCAGCAGTTCCTGGACTAGCGGTTCTTGGGAGACCCAGTACTTC
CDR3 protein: CASSSWTSGSWETQYF

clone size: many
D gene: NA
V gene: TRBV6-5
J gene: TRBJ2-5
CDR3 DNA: TGTGCCAGCAGTTCCGCCGGGGGAACCCAGTACTTC
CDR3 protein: CASSSAGGTQYF

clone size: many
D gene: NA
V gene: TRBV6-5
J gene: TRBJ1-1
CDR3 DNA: TGTGCCAGCAGTTACTCTAGCAGGGGCCGGAACACTGAAGCTTTCTTT
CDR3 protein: CASSYSSRGRNTEAFF

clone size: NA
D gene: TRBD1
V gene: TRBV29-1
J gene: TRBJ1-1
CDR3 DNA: TGCAGCGTGCTCCAGGGACAGGGGAACACTGAAGCTTTCTTT
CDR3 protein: CSVLQGQGNTEAFF

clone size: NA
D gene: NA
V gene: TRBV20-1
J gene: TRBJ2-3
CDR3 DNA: TGCAGTGCAAGACGGGGTGGAAGCGGCGCAGATACGCAGTATTTT
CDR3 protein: CSARRGGSGADTQYF

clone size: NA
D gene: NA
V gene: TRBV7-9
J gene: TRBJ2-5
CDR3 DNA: TGTGCCAGCAGCCCTCGTGGGAGCGGAGGACAAGAGACCCAGTACTTC
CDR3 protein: CASSPRGSGGQETQYF

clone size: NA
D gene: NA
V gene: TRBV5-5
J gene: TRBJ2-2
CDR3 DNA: TGTGCCAGCAGCCCGGCCCGAAACCGGGACACCGGGGAGCTGTTTTTT
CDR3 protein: CASSPARNRDTGELFF

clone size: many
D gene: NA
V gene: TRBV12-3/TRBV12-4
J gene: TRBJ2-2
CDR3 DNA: TGTGCCAGCCCCCGGCCCAAAAGTAGGAACACCGGGGAGCTGTTTTTT
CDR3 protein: CASPRPKSRNTGELFF

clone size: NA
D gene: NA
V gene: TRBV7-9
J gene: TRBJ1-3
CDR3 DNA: TGTGCCAGCAGCCAGACTGGACGGATCTCTGGAAACACCATATATTTT
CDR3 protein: CASSQTGRISGNTIYF

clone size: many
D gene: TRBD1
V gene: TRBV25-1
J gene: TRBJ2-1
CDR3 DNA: TGTGCCAGCAGCCCTCTTCCGGGACAGGGAAACAATGAGCAGTTCTTC
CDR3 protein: CASSPLPGQGNNEQFF

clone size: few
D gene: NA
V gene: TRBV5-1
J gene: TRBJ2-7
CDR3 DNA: TGCGCCAGCAGCCACGAGGGGAAGTTCGAGCAGTACTTC
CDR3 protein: CASSHEGKFEQYF

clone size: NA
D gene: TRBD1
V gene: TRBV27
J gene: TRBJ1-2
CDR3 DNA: TGTGCCAGCAGTCCGGGGACAGGGGGGGATGGCTACACCTTC
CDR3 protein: CASSPGTGGDGYTF

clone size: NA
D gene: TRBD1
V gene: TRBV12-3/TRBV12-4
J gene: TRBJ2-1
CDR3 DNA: TGTGCCAGCAGTCTGGGACAGGCCAGGGAGCAGTTCTTC
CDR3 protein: CASSLGQAREQFF

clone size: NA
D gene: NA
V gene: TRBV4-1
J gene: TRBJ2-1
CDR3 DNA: TGCGCCAGCAGCCAAGGCCCGCCCGGGACACCCAATGAGCAGTTCTTC
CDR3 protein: CASSQGPPGTPNEQFF

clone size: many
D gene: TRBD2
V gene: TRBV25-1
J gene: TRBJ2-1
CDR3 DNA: TGTGCCAGCAGTTCACCTCTCGGCGGGAGAGGGAACTACAATGAGCAGTTCTTC
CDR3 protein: CASSSPLGGRGNYNEQFF

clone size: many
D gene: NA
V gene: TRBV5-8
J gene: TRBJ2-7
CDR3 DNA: TGTGCCAGCAGCTTGGGGGGCGCAGGGGCCTACGAGCAGTACTTC
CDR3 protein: CASSLGGAGAYEQYF

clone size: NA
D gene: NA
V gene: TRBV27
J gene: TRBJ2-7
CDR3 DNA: TGTGCCAGCAGTTTTTTGGACAACTTTCACGAGCAGTACTTC
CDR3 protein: CASSFLDNFHEQYF

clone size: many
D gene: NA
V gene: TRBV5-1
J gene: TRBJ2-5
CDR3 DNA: TGCGCCAGCAGCGAATTCCAAGAGACCCAGTACTTC
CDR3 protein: CASSEFQETQYF

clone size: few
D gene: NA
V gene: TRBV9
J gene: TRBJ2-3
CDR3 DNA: TGTGCCAGCAGCGTACTAGGGGCCCAAGGAGATACGCAGTATTTT
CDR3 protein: CASSVLGAQGDTQYF

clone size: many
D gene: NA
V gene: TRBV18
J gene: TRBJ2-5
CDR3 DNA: TGTGCCAGCTCACCGCGCACCGAAGAGACCCAGTACTTC
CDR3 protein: CASSPRTEETQYF

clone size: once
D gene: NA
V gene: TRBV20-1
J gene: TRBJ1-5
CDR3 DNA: TGCAGTGCTAGGTCGGGAGGCCTCTATAGCAATCAGCCCCAGCATTTT
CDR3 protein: CSARSGGLYSNQPQHF

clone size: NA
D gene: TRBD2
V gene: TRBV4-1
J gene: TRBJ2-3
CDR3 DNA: TGCGCCAGCAGCCAGGCCCCGGGGGGCGTGGGCGGGAGGGCCAGCACAGATACGCAGTATTTT
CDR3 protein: CASSQAPGGVGGRASTDTQYF

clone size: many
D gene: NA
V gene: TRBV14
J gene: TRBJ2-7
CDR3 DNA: TGTGCCACCTCCTCCTCCGAGCAGTACTTC
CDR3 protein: CATSSSEQYF

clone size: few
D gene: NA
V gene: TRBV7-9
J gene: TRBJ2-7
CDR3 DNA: TGTGCCAGCAGCTCCAGATCTAACGAGCAGTACTTC
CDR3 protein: CASSSRSNEQYF

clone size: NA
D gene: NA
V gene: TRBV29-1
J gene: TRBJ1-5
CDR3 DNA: TGCAGCGTTGAAATGGATTGGGGGGCAAATCAGCCCCAGCATTTT
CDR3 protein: CSVEMDWGANQPQHF

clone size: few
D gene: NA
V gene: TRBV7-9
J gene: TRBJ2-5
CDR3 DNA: TGTGCCAGCAGCTTAGTCAAGGGCCAAGAGACCCAGTACTTC
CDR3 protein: CASSLVKGQETQYF

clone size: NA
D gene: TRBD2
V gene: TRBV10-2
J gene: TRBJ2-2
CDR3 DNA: TGCGCCAGCAGTGAGCGTTGGCTAGCGGGACGAACCGGGGAGCTGTTTTTT
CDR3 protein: CASSERWLAGRTGELFF

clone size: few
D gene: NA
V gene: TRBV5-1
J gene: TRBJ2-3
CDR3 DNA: TGCGCCAGCAGCTTGGCCCGAGGGCCAACAGATACGCAGTATTTT
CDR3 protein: CASSLARGPTDTQYF

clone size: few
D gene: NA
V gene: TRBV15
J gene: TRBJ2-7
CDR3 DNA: TGTGCCACCAGCAGAGATCGGGGTCCCCACGAGCAGTACTTC
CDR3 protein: CATSRDRGPHEQYF

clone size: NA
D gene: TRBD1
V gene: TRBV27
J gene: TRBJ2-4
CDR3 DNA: TGTGCCAGCAGCCTTTACGGAGGACAGGGCTCAAAAAACATTCAGTACTTC
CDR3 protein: CASSLYGGQGSKNIQYF

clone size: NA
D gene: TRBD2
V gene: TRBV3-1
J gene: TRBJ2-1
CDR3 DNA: TGTGCCATCAGCCAATCCCCCGCTACGGGAGGACCCTACAATGAGCAGTTCTTC
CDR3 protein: CAISQSPATGGPYNEQFF

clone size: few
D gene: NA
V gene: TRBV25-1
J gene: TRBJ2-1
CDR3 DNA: TGTGCCAGCAGTGAATACAGGGAGTACAATGAGCAGTTCTTC
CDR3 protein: CASSEYREYNEQFF

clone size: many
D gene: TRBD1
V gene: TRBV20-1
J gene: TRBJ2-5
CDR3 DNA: TGCAGTGCTAGATTCCCCGGGACAGCCTTCCAAGAGACCCAGTACTTC
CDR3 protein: CSARFPGTAFQETQYF

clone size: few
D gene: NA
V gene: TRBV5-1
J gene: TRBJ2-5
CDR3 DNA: TGCGCCAGCAGCCCCACCTTGACAGGACCCCAAGAGACCCAGTACTTC
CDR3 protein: CASSPTLTGPQETQYF

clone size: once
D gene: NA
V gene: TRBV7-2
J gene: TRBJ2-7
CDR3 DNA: TGTGCCAGCAGCATCCGGGACCTAACGAACTACGAGCAGTACTTC
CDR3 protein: CASSIRDLTNYEQYF

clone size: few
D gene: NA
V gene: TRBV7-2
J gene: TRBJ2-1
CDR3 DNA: TGTGCCAGCAGCTTCTCCGGATTTAGGAATGAGCAGTTCTTC
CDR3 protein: CASSFSGFRNEQFF

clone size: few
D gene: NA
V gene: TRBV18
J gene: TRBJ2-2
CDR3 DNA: TGTGCCAGCTCACCATCGGCTCGCGTCACCGGGGAGCTGTTTTTT
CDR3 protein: CASSPSARVTGELFF

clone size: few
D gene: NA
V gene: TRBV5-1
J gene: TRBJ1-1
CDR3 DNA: TGCGCCAGCAGCTTGGGGGGATCCATGAACACTGAAGCTTTCTTT
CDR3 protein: CASSLGGSMNTEAFF

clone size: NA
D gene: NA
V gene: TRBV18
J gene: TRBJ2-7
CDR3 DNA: TGTGCCAGCTCACCGCTCGGGCTACGAGGGGTCTACGAGCAGTACTTC
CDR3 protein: CASSPLGLRGVYEQYF

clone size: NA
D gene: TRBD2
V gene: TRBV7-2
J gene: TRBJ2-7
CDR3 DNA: TGTGCCAGCAGTCCATGGGGGGGGTCCATCTACGAGCAGTACTTC
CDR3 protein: CASSPWGGSIYEQYF

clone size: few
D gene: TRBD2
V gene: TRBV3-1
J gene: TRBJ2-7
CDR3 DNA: TGTGCCAGCAGCCAGGCGGGAGTATGGCAGTACTTC
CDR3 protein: CASSQAGVWQYF

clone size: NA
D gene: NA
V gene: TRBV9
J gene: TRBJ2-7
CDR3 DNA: TGTGCCAGTGCCCCGGGACCCTCCTACGAGCAGTACTTC
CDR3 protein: CASAPGPSYEQYF

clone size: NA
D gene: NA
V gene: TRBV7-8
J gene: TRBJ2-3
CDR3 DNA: TGTGCCAGCACCTCTGAAAGGGATGGGACAGATACGCAGTATTTT
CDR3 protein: CASTSERDGTDTQYF

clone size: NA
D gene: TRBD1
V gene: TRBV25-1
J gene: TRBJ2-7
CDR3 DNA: TGTGCCAGCAGATCCTCCCCGGGACAGGGGTTATACGAGCAGTACTTC
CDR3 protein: CASRSSPGQGLYEQYF